The present entry profiles one TCR beta chain with its context. The antigen is undetermined. A single record per CDR3 protein comes from TCRdb applying MiXCR to the RT-PCR reads. This repertoire shows some 370 distinct CDR3 sequences, over 60% found once; its top ten account for approximately 40%. These data are taken from a study of yellow fever vaccine responses in identical twins. Overall study results and limits: Twins showed a vaccine T cell response that reportedly seemed partly convergent, partly personalized.

CDR3 size: 16 residues. Trimming took 4 bases from V and 4 from J, leaving 16 bases between them. Germline-derived CDR1 and CDR2 are LNHNV and YYDKDF (reference sequence). This sample comprised T cells from blood (PBMCs), unsorted or a sorted subset (not recorded which), obtained before or after yellow fever vaccination (not recorded which). This sequence was found in a female donor who received the yellow fever vaccine. The chain employs TRBV15 and TRBJ1-4, with a possible D match to TRBD1 (5 bases). The CDR3 sequence: CATSIGDGNLNEKLFF. The CDR3, as DNA: TGTGCCACCAGCATTGGGGACGGTAACCTTAATGAAAAACTGTTTTTT. Full variable domain (outside the CDR3, taken from reference TRBV15 and TRBJ1-4): DAMVIQNPRYQVTQFGKPVTLSCSQTLNHNVMYWYQQKSSQAPKLLFHYYDKDFNNEADTPDNFQSRRPNTSFCFLDIRSPGLGDTAMYLCATSIGDGNLNEKLFFGSGTQLSVL.